The 5 T cell receptor beta chains below were found in one sample sequenced in a study of neurological immune-mediated disorders. MiXCR, applied by TCRdb to the 5' RACE reads, yields one record per CDR3 protein. The sample lists some 65,000 distinct CDR3 sequences, 3.5% to 5% seen once, with roughly 2.5% in the top ten. The sample consisted of PBMCs. These TCRs come from a man between 50 and 59 years old with multiple sclerosis.

This clonotype came up many times. The CDR3 sequence is CSARDRTGYNSPLHF. The CDR3 DNA reads TGCAGTGCTAGAGATCGGACAGGGTATAATTCACCCCTCCACTTT. The chain employs TRBV20-1 and TRBJ1-6; 8 bases agree with TRBD1. Germline V CDR1 and CDR2: DFQATT, SNEGSKA (reference sequence). The CDR3 is made up of 15 amino acids. V was clipped by 0 bases and J by 4 bases; unmatched bases: 2.

This clonotype was observed at least ten times. The rearrangement links TRBV5-1 to TRBJ2-2; D remains ambiguous. In germline, CDR1 is SGHRS, CDR2 YFSETQ. The CDR3 totals 15 residues. Trimming removed 1 base from V and 3 bases from J, with 10 bases in between. The CDR3 DNA sequence: TGCGCCAGCAGCTTGTCAGCTAGGCACACCGGGGAGCTGTTTTTT. The encoded protein is CASSLSARHTGELFF. The complete variable domain, with remaining parts taken from reference TRBV5-1 and TRBJ2-2, reads KAGVTQTPRYLIKTRGQQVTLSCSPISGHRSVSWYQQTPGQGLQFLFEYFSETQRNKGNFPGRFSGRQFSNSRSEMNVSTLELGDSALYLCASSLSARHTGELFFGEGSRLTVL.

At least ten counts were recorded for this clonotype. The gene calls are TRBV28 and TRBJ2-5, with 9 bases aligning to TRBD2. CDR1 and CDR2 from the germline V gene are MDHEN and SYDVKM. After removal of 2 bases from V and 6 bases from J, the junction contained 10 bases not matched to a gene. This CDR3 has 16 residues. In DNA, the CDR3 is TGTGCCAGCAGTTTAGTGGCGGCGGGGGGGCAGAAGACCCAGTACTTC. Translated: CASSLVAAGGQKTQYF.

This clonotype has a count of ten or more. The chain couples TRBV12-3 or TRBV12-4 to TRBJ2-3; D is uncertain. This CDR3 comprises 13 residues. The V and J ends lost 6 bases and 5 bases respectively, with 12 bases between them. CDR3 bases: TGTGCCAGCAGGGGGAAACTGGAAGATACGCAGTATTTT. Encoded protein: CASRGKLEDTQYF.

This clonotype was recorded many times. This chain links TRBV6-2 or TRBV6-3 with TRBJ1-2, with D maybe TRBD1 (6 bases). The CDR3 length is 13 residues. Trimming left V 6 bases short and J 6 bases short, with 14 bases between. Germline V gene data show CDR1 as MNHEY and CDR2 as SVGEGT. The DNA for the CDR3 is TGTGCCAGCAGAGGACAGACCTATGATGGCTACACCTTC. It codes for CASRGQTYDGYTF.